The 22 T cell receptor beta chains below all came from one sample that was sequenced in a study of T cells in Graves' hyperthyroidism and ophthalmopathy. RNA transcripts yielded amplified TCR beta CDR3 regions. Carried out on the TCR CDR3, a first-round RT-PCR used the HTBI primer set. TCRdb reprocessed the multiplex PCR reads via MiXCR and lists one record per CDR3 protein. The profile shows hundreds of thousands of distinct CDR3 sequences, 14% of them singletons. Sequencing used blood. The origin of the receptors is a woman aged 18 to 35 with Graves' hyperthyroidism.

This clonotype was counted only a few times. The chain recombines TRBV4-2 with TRBJ2-3; D possibly corresponds to TRBD1 (5 bases). The CDR3 extends over 16 amino acids. The V gene's germline CDR1 is LGHNA and CDR2 YNFKEQ. V shed 1 base and J shed 0 bases, with 11 bases lying between them. The CDR3: CASSQGRTTSTDTQYF. The DNA of the CDR3 is TGTGCCAGCAGCCAAGGAAGGACAACTAGCACAGATACGCAGTATTTT.

The gene calls are TRBV13 and TRBJ2-1, with TRBD2 identical over 7 bases. Trimming cost V 3 bases and J 7 bases; bases outside gene matches: 15. The CDR3 length is 17 residues. Looked up from germline, CDR1 is PRHDT and CDR2 is FYEKMQ (reference sequence). The CDR3 DNA reads TGTGCCAGCAGCTTCGTGGCGACTAGCAGAGCCCCTAATGAGCAGTTCTTC. Encoded protein: CASSFVATSRAPNEQFF.

The genes are TRBV15 and TRBJ1-2, with D unresolved. Trimming stripped 2 bases from V and 1 base from J, with 5 bases between. The CDR3 totals 13 residues. Germline values: CDR1 LNHNV, CDR2 YYDKDF (reference sequence). The CDR3 nucleotides read TGTGCCACCAGCAGATTAGTTAACTATGGCTACACCTTC. Its translation: CATSRLVNYGYTF.

Ten or more counts support this clonotype. The CDR3 bases are TGTGCCAGCAGCCAAGATGCGCTGGGACTAGCGGTGGGGGATACGCAGTATTTT. It codes for CASSQDALGLAVGDTQYF. This chain joins TRBV3-1 and TRBJ2-3; 11 nucleotides match TRBD2. Trimming took 0 bases from V and 6 from J; bases not matched to a gene: 11. CDR1 is LGHDT, CDR2 YNNKEL, per germline (reference sequence). The CDR3 runs 18 residues.

This clonotype occurred many times. The rearrangement joins TRBV5-4 to TRBJ1-4; the match to TRBD1 covers 7 bases. With V trimmed by 1 base and J by 7 bases, 7 bases remained unmatched. CDR1 is SGHNT, CDR2 YYREEE, per germline (reference sequence). The CDR3 is 15 amino acids. The CDR3 DNA reads TGTGCCAGCAGCTTGATGGGGGCAGGGGGTGAAAAACTGTTTTTT. Translating gives CASSLMGAGGEKLFF. Full variable domain (rest looked up from reference TRBV5-4 and TRBJ1-4): ETGVTQSPTHLIKTRGQQVTLRCSSQSGHNTVSWYQQALGQGPQFIFQYYREEENGRGNFPPRFSGLQFPNYSSELNVNALELDDSALYLCASSLMGAGGEKLFFGSGTQLSVL.

For the CDR3, the DNA is TGTGCCAGTCGGACAGCAAATAGGAGACACCCCCAGCATTTT. Translating it yields CASRTANRRHPQHF. This rearrangement joins TRBV6-2 or TRBV6-3 to TRBJ1-5; D is possibly TRBD1 (6 bases). Germline lookup yields CDR1 MNHEY and CDR2 SVGEGT. V lost 9 bases to trimming and J lost 10 bases, with 22 bases between them. The CDR3 covers 14 residues.

This clonotype was seen at least ten times. The gene calls are TRBV20-1 and TRBJ2-7; possibly TRBD2 for D (6 bases). V was shortened by 6 bases and J by 3 bases, with 15 bases between the two germline ends. This CDR3 is 13 amino acids long. Germline assignment: CDR1 DFQATT and CDR2 SNEGSKA (reference sequence). The DNA of the CDR3 is TGCAGTGCCCAACCTGTAGCGGTCTACGAGCAGTACTTC. Translating it yields CSAQPVAVYEQYF.

The chain has TRBV19 and TRBJ2-3; the D is unclear. The V gene lost 3 bases and the J gene lost 4 bases, with 5 bases spanning the gap. The CDR3 loop spans 12 amino acids. CDR1 LNHDA and CDR2 SQIVND come from the germline V gene (reference sequence). The CDR3 DNA reads TGTGCCAGTAGTATCCCCTCAGATACGCAGTATTTT. It is translated as CASSIPSDTQYF.

The table lists this clonotype with many counts. The V gene is TRBV12-3 or TRBV12-4, the J gene TRBJ2-7; D gene ambiguous. This CDR3 is built from 15 residues. Between the trimmed V and J ends, which lost 5 bases and 10 bases, there was a span of 24 bases. The chain's CDR3 is CASSPSLRWQARQYF. The CDR3 DNA sequence: TGTGCCAGCAGTCCTTCCCTCAGATGGCAGGCTAGACAGTACTTC.

On this clonotype itself: One base away lies a much larger clone, so this may be a sequencing read error. The J gene is TRBJ2-7, the V gene TRBV29-1; tentative D call: TRBD2 (6 bases). The end of the DNA fits TRBJ2-1 better, so the J call may be wrong. This CDR3 comprises 12 residues. Per the germline V gene, CDR1 is SQVTM and CDR2 is ANQGSEA. Written as DNA, the CDR3 is TGCAGCGGGGGGGAGGACTCCTACGAGCAGTTCTTC. Translated: CSGGEDSYEQFF.

This sequence joins TRBV19 and TRBJ1-1; D is uncertain. This CDR3 spans 13 amino acids. Trimming took 5 bases from V and 5 from J, leaving 12 bases between them. Germline assignment: CDR1 LNHDA and CDR2 SQIVND (reference sequence). The CDR3 loop reads CASSHATGTEAFF. The CDR3 nucleotides read TGTGCCAGTAGTCACGCCACGGGTACTGAAGCTTTCTTT.

In its sample, this clonotype was seen many times. The chain combines TRBV7-6 with TRBJ2-1; no clear D gene. V gave up 1 base and J gave up 6 bases, with 10 bases separating them. CDR3 length equals 14 residues. Germline-derived CDR1 and CDR2 are SGHVS and FNYEAQ. The CDR3 loop is CASSLELAGNEQFF. CDR3 nucleotide sequence: TGTGCCAGCAGCTTAGAATTAGCAGGCAATGAGCAGTTCTTC.

In the case of this clonotype: One end of the junction varies from germline; a read error may be responsible. The rearrangement uses TRBV7-9 and TRBJ1-5; D ambiguous. The CDR3 has 14 residues. Germline CDR1 reads SEHNR; CDR2 reads FQNEAQ (reference sequence). The DNA of the CDR3 is TGTGCCAGCAGCTCGACGGTTAGCAATCGGCCCCAGCATTTT. This codes for CASSSTVSNRPQHF.

This clonotype was recorded a few times. The chain carries TRBV20-1 and TRBJ1-3; 9 nucleotides align to TRBD1. CDR1 and CDR2 (germline): DFQATT, SNEGSKA (reference sequence). Losses at the gene ends were 6 bases for V and 2 bases for J; bases not matched to a gene: 8. The CDR3 is 15 amino acids. Here the CDR3 reads CSALRQGEAGNTIYF. The CDR3 nucleotides read TGCAGTGCACTGAGACAGGGGGAGGCTGGAAACACCATATATTTT.

This clonotype appeared a few times. J is TRBJ2-1 and V is TRBV11-3, with D possibly being TRBD1 (6 bases). This CDR3 is built from 14 residues. V was trimmed by 4 bases and J by 9 bases, leaving 16 bases between them. CDR1 is SGHNT and CDR2 is YENEEA in the germline V gene. The CDR3, as DNA: TGTGCCAGCAGCTCAATGTCACAGGGCACTGAGCAGTTCTTC. This translates into CASSSMSQGTEQFF.

There are a few counts of this clonotype. The rearrangement uses TRBV4-1 and TRBJ2-3, with D perhaps being TRBD1 or TRBD2 (5 bases each). This CDR3 spans 15 amino acids. V lost 5 bases and J lost 0, with 12 bases in between. Germline V lookup: CDR1 MGHRA, CDR2 YSYEKL. The CDR3 spells CASSYGTASTDTQYF. CDR3 DNA: TGCGCCAGCAGCTACGGGACGGCTAGCACAGATACGCAGTATTTT.

A few counts support this clonotype. The chain combines TRBV7-9 with TRBJ2-7; 9 bases align to TRBD1. Germline V lookup: CDR1 SEHNR, CDR2 FQNEAQ (reference sequence). The V gene end was trimmed by 10 bases and the J gene end by 4 bases; junction bases not matched to a gene: 8. CDR3 length: 13 amino acids. CDR3 region: CAISSDRGYEQYF. The CDR3 DNA is TGTGCCATCTCAAGCGACAGGGGGTACGAGCAGTACTTC.

Ten or more counts support this clonotype. This sequence joins TRBV11-2 and TRBJ1-3; D gene uncertain. The CDR3 extends over 15 amino acids. CDR1 SGHAT and CDR2 FQNNGV come from the germline V gene. Trimming shortened V by 3 bases and J by 2 bases, and 11 bases separated the two germline ends. CDR3 residues: CASSLVDRPGNTIYF. The CDR3 DNA follows: TGTGCCAGCAGCTTGGTGGACCGTCCTGGAAACACCATATATTTT.

This chain connects TRBV6-2 or TRBV6-3 to TRBJ2-2; 7 nucleotides match TRBD1. Looked up from germline, CDR1 is MNHEY and CDR2 is SVGEGT. The CDR3 is 16 amino acids. Unmatched junction bases numbered 5, after V lost 0 bases and J lost 4 bases. CDR3 in amino acids: CASSYSSRGSTGELFF. CDR3 sequence (DNA): TGTGCCAGCAGTTACTCGTCCAGGGGGTCCACCGGGGAGCTGTTTTTT.

This clonotype has more than one count but fewer than ten. This chain links TRBV28 with TRBJ2-1; 8 nucleotides agree with TRBD2. Germline V lookup: CDR1 MDHEN, CDR2 SYDVKM. The CDR3 extends over 16 amino acids. The V gene end was trimmed by 3 bases and the J gene end by 8 bases; junction bases not matched to a gene: 12. The CDR3 DNA reads TGTGCCAGCAGTTTTGTCTTTGGCGGGAGGACTCATGAGCAGTTCTTC. Its translation is CASSFVFGGRTHEQFF.

About this clonotype: A much larger clone sits a single nucleotide away, making a read error possible. The chain joins TRBV30 to TRBJ1-1, with D possibly being TRBD1 (6 bases). Trimming shortened V by 3 bases and J by 4 bases, and 9 bases separated the two germline ends. Looked up from germline, CDR1 is GTSNPN and CDR2 is SVGIG (reference sequence). The CDR3 consists of 12 residues. The CDR3: CAWRRGGTEAFF. CDR3 DNA sequence: TGTGCCTGGAGGAGGGGGGGCACTGAAGCTTTCTTT.

This clonotype has ten or more counts. This chain links TRBV29-1 with TRBJ2-7, with 11 bases lining up with TRBD2. With 1 base clipped from V and 1 base from J, the junction kept 3 bases outside the gene matches. CDR3 length equals 15 residues. CDR1 is SQVTM, CDR2 ANQGSEA, per germline. CDR3 protein: CSVEGLAGGSYEQYF. CDR3 nucleotide sequence: TGCAGCGTTGAAGGTCTAGCGGGAGGTTCCTACGAGCAGTACTTC.